What follows is one TCR beta chain and its context. The CDR3 is 15 residues long. J was trimmed by 4 bases and V by 2 bases; bases with no gene match: 5. Per the germline V gene, CDR1 is SGHTS and CDR2 is YDEGEE. These data belong to a study of blood T cell repertoires in COVID-19. Here immunoSEQ multiplex PCR was the method, and the copy in TCRdb shows in-frame clones only, minus some. The table shows approximately 160,000 clones, with more than 70% occurring only once. The sequenced material came from peripheral blood. This clonotype was obtained from a man between 45 and 60 years old with active or convalescent COVID-19. V and J are TRBV5-8 and TRBJ2-5, with 10 positions matching TRBD2. In DNA form, the CDR3 reads TGTGCCAGCAGCTTCGTAGGACTAGCGGCAGAGACCCAGTACTTC. It is translated as CASSFVGLAAETQYF.